One sample yielded the 28 T cell receptor beta chains listed below, sequenced in a study of a mutant IDH1 vaccine in newly diagnosed glioma. Sequenced by immunoSEQ multiplex PCR; TCRdb stores in-frame clones only, minus some. The data show approximately 66,000 clones, about 87% seen once. Time point here: week 23, last vaccination. A 20-mer mutant IDH1 peptide at 300 ug was injected subcutaneously with topical imiquimod. The antigens these receptors bind are not known. Sequenced here: PBMCs, sampled from a glioma patient whose treatment included an IDH1 peptide vaccine. These receptors originate from a young man with glioma.

The genes are TRBV27 and TRBJ2-1; the D gene is possibly TRBD1 (5 bases). The CDR3 totals 13 residues. Germline lookup yields CDR1 MNHEY and CDR2 SMNVEV (reference sequence). V dropped 2 bases and J dropped 7 bases, with 9 bases sitting between them. The CDR3 nucleotides are TGTGCCAGCAGTTTAGCAGGGAATAATGAGCAGTTCTTC. Residues: CASSLAGNNEQFF.

The chain has TRBV6-1 and TRBJ1-1; D is unresolved. The germline V gene has CDR1 MNHNS and CDR2 SASEGT. The CDR3 length is 15 residues. Between the trimmed V and J ends, which lost 10 bases and 3 bases, there was a span of 21 bases. The DNA for the CDR3 is TGTGCCATCCGGCCTGGGAGATATGAGGACACTGAAGCTTTCTTT. Encoded protein: CAIRPGRYEDTEAFF.

The CDR3 DNA reads TGTGCCAGCAGTTCCTGGGACAGCGGGACTTCTAACTATGGCTACACCTTC. The encoded protein is CASSSWDSGTSNYGYTF. The chain carries TRBV28 and TRBJ1-2; TRBD1 matches 7 bases. After removal of 4 bases from V and 0 bases from J, the junction contained 11 bases not matched to a gene. This CDR3 region has 17 residues. The germline V gene encodes CDR1 MDHEN and CDR2 SYDVKM.

This clone has just a few counts. The chain joins TRBV5-1 to TRBJ1-1; D gene unclear. The length of the CDR3 is 13 residues. The germline V gene encodes CDR1 SGHRS and CDR2 YFSETQ. The germline V and J ends were trimmed by 0 bases and 3 bases, with 6 bases remaining between them. Here the CDR3 DNA reads TGCGCCAGCAGCTTGGCAGCAGACACTGAAGCTTTCTTT. The encoded protein is CASSLAADTEAFF.

This sequence joins TRBV4-2 and TRBJ1-6; TRBD1 is a possible D gene (6 bases). V was pared by 1 base and J by 4 bases, with 14 bases between. CDR1 is LGHNA, CDR2 YNFKEQ, per germline. This CDR3 has 17 residues. This CDR3 is CASSQVRTEDYNSPLHF. The CDR3 coding sequence is TGTGCCAGCAGCCAAGTAAGGACAGAAGATTATAATTCACCCCTCCACTTT.

In DNA, the CDR3 is TGTGCCATCGAGAACGACAGGTACCCCTACGAGCAGTACTTC. It codes for CAIENDRYPYEQYF. The rearrangement joins TRBV10-3 to TRBJ2-7; D possibly corresponds to TRBD1 (6 bases). This CDR3 comprises 14 residues. CDR1 ENHRY and CDR2 SYGVKD come from the germline V gene. Trimming took 8 bases from V and 2 from J, leaving 16 bases between them.

On this clone itself: The same CDR3 can be traced to other DNA sequences in this sample. V is TRBV9 and J is TRBJ1-1; no firm D call. The CDR3 runs to 13 residues. Germline-derived CDR1 and CDR2 are SGDLS and YYNGEE. Between the trimmed V and J ends, which lost 0 bases and 0 bases, there was a span of 3 bases. As DNA, the CDR3 is TGTGCCAGCAGCGTAGAAGTGAACACTGAAGCTTTCTTT. It translates to CASSVEVNTEAFF.

V gene TRBV6-5 combines with J gene TRBJ1-2; D gene unclear. V was shortened by 6 bases and J by 3 bases, with 11 bases between the two germline ends. The CDR3 spans 13 residues. CDR1 MNHEY and CDR2 SVGAGI come from the germline V gene. CDR3 sequence: CASRQIPDYGYTF. The CDR3 nucleotides read TGTGCCAGCAGGCAAATCCCAGACTATGGCTACACCTTC.

J is TRBJ1-5 and V is TRBV5-1, with 9 positions matching TRBD1. Trimming cost V 0 bases and J 4 bases; bases outside gene matches: 8. This CDR3 contains 17 residues. Germline V gene sequence: CDR1 SGHRS, CDR2 YFSETQ. CDR3 in amino acids: CASSLVPLTGGNQPQHF. The CDR3 region has the DNA TGCGCCAGCAGCTTGGTCCCCCTGACAGGGGGAAATCAGCCCCAGCATTTT.

The sample holds one count of this clone. This chain connects TRBV5-4 to TRBJ1-4; TRBD1 might be the D (5 bases). Deletions cut 1 base from V and 2 bases from J, with 12 bases between. The CDR3 consists of 16 residues. Germline V CDR1 and CDR2: SGHNT, YYREEE (reference sequence). The CDR3 DNA is TGTGCCAGCAGCTTGAGTCGATCAGGGACTAATGAAAAACTGTTTTTT. Translated: CASSLSRSGTNEKLFF.

This chain joins TRBV4-1 and TRBJ1-3; D possibly corresponds to TRBD1 (6 bases). CDR1 and CDR2 from the germline V gene are MGHRA and YSYEKL. The CDR3 runs 14 residues. V gave up 4 bases and J gave up 5 bases, with 12 bases separating them. The CDR3 DNA reads TGCGCCAGCAGCCTCCTCAGGGGTAGAAACACCATATATTTT. This encodes CASSLLRGRNTIYF.

V and J are TRBV10-3 and TRBJ1-6; D is possibly TRBD1 (5 bases). V was clipped by 10 bases and J by 2 bases, with 15 bases between them. In germline, CDR1 is ENHRY, CDR2 SYGVKD. The CDR3 loop spans 15 amino acids. DNA of the CDR3: TGTGCCACACTGCAGGGTTACGCCTATAATTCACCCCTCCACTTT. Its translation: CATLQGYAYNSPLHF.

The chain links TRBV7-2 to TRBJ2-7; D is unclear. The CDR3 runs to 11 residues. The V gene's germline CDR1 is SGHTA and CDR2 FQGNSA. V shed 1 base and J shed 8 bases, with 6 bases lying between them. The CDR3 DNA is TGTGCCAGCAGCTTAGAAGTCAAGCAGTACTTC. Protein: CASSLEVKQYF.

The rearrangement joins TRBV29-1 to TRBJ2-1; 11 nucleotides line up with TRBD2. CDR1 and CDR2 (germline): SQVTM, ANQGSEA. CDR3 length equals 17 residues. V shed 8 bases and J 4 bases; nucleotides not matched to a gene: 16. CDR3 sequence: CSLKAPSGTSGYNEQFF. DNA for the CDR3: TGCAGCCTAAAGGCTCCTTCCGGGACTAGCGGATACAATGAGCAGTTCTTC.

V gene TRBV6-1 combines with J gene TRBJ1-2, with 8 nucleotides matching TRBD1. This CDR3 has 16 amino acids. V was clipped by 0 bases and J by 4 bases; unmatched bases: 7. CDR1 is MNHNS, CDR2 SASEGT, per germline. CDR3 coding DNA: TGTGCCAGCAGTGAAGCGCCAGGGGGCGGGGGCTATGGCTACACCTTC. Its translation is CASSEAPGGGGYGYTF.

The genes are TRBV4-1 and TRBJ1-1, with 10 bases identical to TRBD1. The CDR3 length is 17 residues. Trimming took 3 bases from V and 1 from J; bases not matched to a gene: 8. Germline CDR1 is MGHRA and CDR2 is YSYEKL. CDR3 residues: CASSQTTGGAGNTEAFF. For the CDR3, the DNA is TGCGCCAGCAGCCAGACGACAGGGGGCGCAGGGAACACTGAAGCTTTCTTT.

This chain uses TRBV5-6 with TRBJ2-1, with 12 bases matching TRBD2. The CDR3 covers 18 residues. Germline values: CDR1 SGHDT, CDR2 YYEEEE. Germline trimming cut 5 bases from V and 3 bases from J; bases unmatched to any gene: 12. CDR3 in amino acids: CASRLTSGRPHVYNEQFF. The DNA of the CDR3 is TGTGCCAGCAGATTGACTAGCGGGAGACCCCACGTCTACAATGAGCAGTTCTTC.

The chain uses TRBV6-5 and TRBJ1-2; D unresolved. The CDR3 has 13 residues. Germline V CDR1 and CDR2: MNHEY, SVGAGI. V was trimmed by 2 bases and J by 2 bases, leaving 6 bases between them. The CDR3 loop is CASSYEGNYGYTF. CDR3 bases: TGTGCCAGCAGTTACGAGGGCAACTATGGCTACACCTTC.

Here the CDR3 DNA reads TGTGCCAGCAGCCAAGATTGGCGCGTGGGAAACAATGAGCAGTTCTTC. Amino acid sequence: CASSQDWRVGNNEQFF. This sequence joins TRBV4-2 and TRBJ2-1; D not resolved. Germline-derived CDR1 and CDR2 are LGHNA and YNFKEQ. Trimming stripped 0 bases from V and 5 bases from J, with 14 bases between. The CDR3 is 16 residues long.

This clone turned up a few times. The rearrangement links TRBV30 to TRBJ1-5, with D tentatively TRBD1 (6 bases). V dropped 1 base and J dropped 7 bases, with 8 bases sitting between them. CDR3 length equals 12 residues. Germline CDR1 GTSNPN, CDR2 SVGIG (reference sequence). CDR3 loop: CAWSEGGQPQHF. In DNA, the CDR3 is TGTGCCTGGAGTGAGGGGGGACAGCCCCAGCATTTT.

The CDR3 region is CAWSVHNEQFF. CDR3 in DNA: TGTGCCTGGAGTGTACACAATGAGCAGTTCTTC. The rearrangement links TRBV30 to TRBJ2-1; no reliable D call. Trimming pared 0 bases from V and 5 bases from J, leaving 2 bases between. This CDR3 is 11 amino acids long. Germline V lookup: CDR1 GTSNPN, CDR2 SVGIG (reference sequence).

The chain combines TRBV2 with TRBJ2-6; D call uncertain. Trimming pared 6 bases from V and 0 bases from J, leaving 15 bases between. Germline V gives CDR1 SNHLY, CDR2 FYNNEI. The CDR3 contains 17 residues. CDR3 nucleotides: TGTGCCAGCAGCGAGAACTCTCGGCTCTCTGGGGCCAACGTCCTGACTTTC. Its translation is CASSENSRLSGANVLTF.

This clone was detected only once. V gene TRBV7-9 combines with J gene TRBJ1-1; 8 positions agree with TRBD1. The V and J ends lost 4 bases and 1 base, in that order; junction bases with no gene match: 8. CDR3 size: 16 residues. Germline CDR1 and CDR2: SEHNR and FQNEAQ (reference sequence). The CDR3 sequence: CASSSRDRGTNTEAFF. The CDR3 DNA reads TGTGCCAGCAGCTCCAGAGACAGGGGAACGAACACTGAAGCTTTCTTT.

The chain employs TRBV5-1 and TRBJ2-3; D is perhaps TRBD1 or TRBD2 (5 bases each). There are 15 residues in the CDR3. Germline V gene lookup returns CDR1 SGHRS and CDR2 YFSETQ. Trimming cost V 2 bases and J 3 bases, with 13 bases left between them. This CDR3 reads CASSLIRGRTDTQYF. CDR3 nucleotides: TGCGCCAGCAGCTTAATAAGGGGACGGACAGATACGCAGTATTTT.

This rearrangement joins TRBV2 to TRBJ2-7; no clear D gene. Trimming cost V 7 bases and J 6 bases, with 19 bases left between them. CDR3 length: 14 residues. CDR1 and CDR2 (germline): SNHLY, FYNNEI. The CDR3 coding sequence is TGTGCCAGCACAGTGGGCTCCGCGCTTAGCGAGCAGTACTTC. Translation gives CASTVGSALSEQYF. Variable domain in full (rest from reference TRBV2 and TRBJ2-7): EPEVTQTPSHQVTQMGQEVILRCVPISNHLYFYWYRQILGQKVEFLVSFYNNEISEKSEIFDDQFSVERPDGSNFTLKIRSTKLEDSAMYFCASTVGSALSEQYFGPGTRLTVT.

This sequence joins TRBV7-2 and TRBJ2-7, with D tentatively TRBD1 or TRBD2 (5 bases each). Trimming cost V 5 bases and J 0 bases, with 14 bases left between them. The CDR3 has 15 amino acids. The germline V gene has CDR1 SGHTA and CDR2 FQGNSA. The CDR3 loop reads CASSPGSVGSYEQYF. The DNA for the CDR3 is TGTGCCAGCAGCCCAGGGAGTGTGGGCTCCTACGAGCAGTACTTC.

J is TRBJ1-2 and V is TRBV6-5; 9 bases are a match to TRBD1. Germline CDR1 MNHEY, CDR2 SVGAGI. V dropped 2 bases and J dropped 4; count of bases not matched to a gene: 5. The CDR3 sequence is 15 residues long. The CDR3 sequence: CASSYRGQGIYGYTF. DNA for the CDR3: TGTGCCAGCAGTTACCGTGGACAGGGGATCTATGGCTACACCTTC.

This clone was picked up a small number of times. For the CDR3, the DNA is TGTGCCAGCAGTGTTGGGGCCCTTAACTATGGCTACACCTTC. It translates to CASSVGALNYGYTF. The V gene is TRBV6-1, the J gene TRBJ1-2, with D tentatively TRBD1 (5 bases). The CDR3 is 14 amino acids. Germline V CDR1 and CDR2: MNHNS, SASEGT. Between the trimmed V and J ends, which lost 4 bases and 1 base, there was a span of 10 bases.